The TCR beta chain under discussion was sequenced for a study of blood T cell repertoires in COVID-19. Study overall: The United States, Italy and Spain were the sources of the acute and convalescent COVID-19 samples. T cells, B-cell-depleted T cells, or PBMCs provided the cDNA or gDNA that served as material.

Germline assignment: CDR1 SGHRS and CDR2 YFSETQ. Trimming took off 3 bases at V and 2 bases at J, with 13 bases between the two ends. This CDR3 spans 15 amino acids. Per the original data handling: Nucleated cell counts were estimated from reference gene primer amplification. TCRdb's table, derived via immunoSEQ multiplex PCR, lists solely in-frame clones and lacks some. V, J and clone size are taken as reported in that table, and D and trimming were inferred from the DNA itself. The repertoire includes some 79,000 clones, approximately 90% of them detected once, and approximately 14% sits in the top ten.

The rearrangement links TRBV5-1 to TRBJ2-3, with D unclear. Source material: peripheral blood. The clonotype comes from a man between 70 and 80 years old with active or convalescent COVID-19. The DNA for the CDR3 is TGCGCCAGCAGCTGGCAGAGGATCCACACAGATACGCAGTATTTT. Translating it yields CASSWQRIHTDTQYF.